The present TCR beta chain was sequenced within a study of T cell changes during pregnancy in multiple sclerosis (dated by TCRdb to the late 2010s). For context, the study as a whole: The study looked at changes in the T cell repertoire across pregnancy in women with multiple sclerosis.

Comment on this clone: This receptor's antigen is unknown. There are no base qualities to consult, and no much larger clone falls within one base.

Library generation was performed with the immunoSEQ multiplex PCR assay. TCRdb carries this immuneACCESS record with in-frame sequences only. Its versions omit some clonotypes, under half of them owing to an unresolved V gene in the studies checked, with the rest unexplained. This sample comprises about 31,000 clones, around 91% of them detected only once. The ten biggest clones cover over 5% of the sample. The CDR3 measures 15 amino acids from cysteine to phenylalanine. Only the CDR3 portion is preserved as DNA: 45 bases, with reading frame beginning at the first base. Clipping removes 4 bases from V and 2 bases from J, with 6 as the unmatched junction base count. In the germline V gene, CDR1 corresponds to SGHRS and CDR2 to YFSETQ.

This sample comprised CD8+ T cells from peripheral blood mononuclear cells, obtained in the second trimester of pregnancy. This clonotype was obtained from a female donor with multiple sclerosis, enrolled in a pregnancy study. Rearrangement joined TRBV5-1 to TRBJ2-1; the junction holds 7 bases that match TRBD2. In nucleotides, the sequence is TGCGCCAGCAGCCCGGGGCTAGCGGCCTACAATGAGCAGTTCTTC. Its protein reads: CASSPGLAAYNEQFF.